The entry below gives a single TCR beta chain sequence along with its context. The table came from immunoSEQ multiplex PCR; TCRdb's copy has only in-frame clones and leaves some out. The table records about 63,000 clones, around 92% of them present only once. The entry originates in a study of T cells after somatic rescue of genetic block. Germline loops: CDR1 MNHEY, CDR2 SMNVEV (reference sequence). After removal of 6 bases from V and 3 bases from J, the junction contained 8 bases not matched to a gene. The CDR3 contains 16 residues. The chain employs TRBV27 and TRBJ1-4, with TRBD1 identical over 9 bases. Sequences were obtained from peripheral blood mononuclear cells (PBMCs). The sequence was obtained from a man aged 35 to 55. The CDR3 reads CASRQGQGRANEKLFF. The CDR3, as DNA: TGTGCCAGCAGACAAGGACAGGGGAGAGCTAATGAAAAACTGTTTTTT.